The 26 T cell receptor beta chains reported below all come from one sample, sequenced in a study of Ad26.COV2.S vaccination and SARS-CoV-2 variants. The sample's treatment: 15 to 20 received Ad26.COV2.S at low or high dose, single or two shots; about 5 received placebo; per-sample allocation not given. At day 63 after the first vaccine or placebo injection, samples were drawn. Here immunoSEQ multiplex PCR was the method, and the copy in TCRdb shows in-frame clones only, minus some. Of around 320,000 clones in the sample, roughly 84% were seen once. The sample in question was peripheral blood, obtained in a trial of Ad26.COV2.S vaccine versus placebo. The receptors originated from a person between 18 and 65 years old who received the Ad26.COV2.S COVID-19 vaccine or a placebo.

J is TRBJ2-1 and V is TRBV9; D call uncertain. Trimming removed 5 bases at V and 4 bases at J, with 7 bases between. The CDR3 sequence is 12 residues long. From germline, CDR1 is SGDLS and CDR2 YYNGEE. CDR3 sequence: CASSPQYNEQFF. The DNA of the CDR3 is TGTGCCAGCAGTCCCCAGTACAATGAGCAGTTCTTC.

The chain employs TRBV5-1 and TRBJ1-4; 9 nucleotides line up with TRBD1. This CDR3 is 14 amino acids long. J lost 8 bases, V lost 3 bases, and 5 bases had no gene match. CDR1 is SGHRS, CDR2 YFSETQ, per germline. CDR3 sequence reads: CASSSGTGREKLFF. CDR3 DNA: TGCGCCAGCAGCTCCGGGACAGGGAGAGAAAAACTGTTTTTT.

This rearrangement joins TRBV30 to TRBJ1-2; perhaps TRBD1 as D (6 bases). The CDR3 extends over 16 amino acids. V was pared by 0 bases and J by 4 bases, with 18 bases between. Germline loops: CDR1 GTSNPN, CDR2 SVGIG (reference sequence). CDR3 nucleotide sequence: TGTGCCTGGAGTGTGGTCGGGAGGGGGGGACCCTATGGCTACACCTTC. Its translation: CAWSVVGRGGPYGYTF.

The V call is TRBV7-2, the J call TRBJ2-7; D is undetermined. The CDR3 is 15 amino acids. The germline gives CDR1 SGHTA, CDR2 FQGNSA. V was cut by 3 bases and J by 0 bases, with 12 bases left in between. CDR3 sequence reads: CASSLGSLGSYEQYF. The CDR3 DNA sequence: TGTGCCAGCAGCTTGGGCTCCCTGGGCTCCTACGAGCAGTACTTC.

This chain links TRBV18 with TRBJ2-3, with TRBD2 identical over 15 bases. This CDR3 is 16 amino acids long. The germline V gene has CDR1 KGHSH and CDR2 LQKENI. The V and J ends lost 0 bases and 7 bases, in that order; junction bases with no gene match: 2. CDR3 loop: CASSPPGLAGGNTQYF. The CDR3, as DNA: TGTGCCAGCTCACCACCGGGACTAGCGGGGGGAAATACGCAGTATTTT. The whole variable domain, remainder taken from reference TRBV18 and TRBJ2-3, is NAGVMQNPRHLVRRRGQEARLRCSPMKGHSHVYWYRQLPEEGLKFMVYLQKENIIDESGMPKERFSAEFPKEGPSILRIQQVVRGDSAAYFCASSPPGLAGGNTQYFGPGTRLTVL.

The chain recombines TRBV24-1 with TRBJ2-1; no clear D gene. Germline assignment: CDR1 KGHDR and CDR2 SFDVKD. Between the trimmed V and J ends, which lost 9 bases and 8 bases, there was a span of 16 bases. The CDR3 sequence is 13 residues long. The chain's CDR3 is CATPRSSLDEQFF. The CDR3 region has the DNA TGTGCCACCCCCCGCAGTAGCTTGGATGAGCAGTTCTTC.

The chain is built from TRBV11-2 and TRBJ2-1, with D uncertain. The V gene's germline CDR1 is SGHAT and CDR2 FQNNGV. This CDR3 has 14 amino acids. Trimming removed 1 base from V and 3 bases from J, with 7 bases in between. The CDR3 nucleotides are TGTGCCAGCAGCTTAGGACGGAACTACAATGAGCAGTTCTTC. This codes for CASSLGRNYNEQFF. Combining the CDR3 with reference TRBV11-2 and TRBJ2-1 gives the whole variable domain EAGVAQSPRYKIIEKRQSVAFWCNPISGHATLYWYQQILGQGPKLLIQFQNNGVVDDSQLPKDRFSAERLKGVDSTLKIQPAKLEDSAVYLCASSLGRNYNEQFFGPGTRLTVL.

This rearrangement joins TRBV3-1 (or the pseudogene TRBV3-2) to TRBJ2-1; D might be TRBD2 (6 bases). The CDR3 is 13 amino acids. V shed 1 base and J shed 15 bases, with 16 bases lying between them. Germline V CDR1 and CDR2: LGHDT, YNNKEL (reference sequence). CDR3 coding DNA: TGTGCCAGCAGCCAAGGACTGGAGGGGCGCGGGTTCTTC. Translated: CASSQGLEGRGFF.

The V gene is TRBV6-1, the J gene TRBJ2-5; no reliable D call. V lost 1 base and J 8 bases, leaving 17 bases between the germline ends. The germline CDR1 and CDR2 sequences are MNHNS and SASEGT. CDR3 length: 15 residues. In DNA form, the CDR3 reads TGTGCCAGCAGTGAAGGAGGCTATACCAAGAGAACCCAGTACTTC. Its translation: CASSEGGYTKRTQYF.

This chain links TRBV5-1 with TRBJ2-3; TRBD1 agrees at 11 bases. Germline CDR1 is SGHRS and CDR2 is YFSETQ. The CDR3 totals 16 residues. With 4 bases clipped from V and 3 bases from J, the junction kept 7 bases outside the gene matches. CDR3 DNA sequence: TGCGCCAGCAGCCCCGGGACAGGGGGTTCAACAGATACGCAGTATTTT. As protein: CASSPGTGGSTDTQYF.

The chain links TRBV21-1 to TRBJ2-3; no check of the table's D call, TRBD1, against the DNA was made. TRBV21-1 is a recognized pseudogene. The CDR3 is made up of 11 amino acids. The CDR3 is CASRTQDTQYF. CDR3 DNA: TGTGCCAGCAGGACACAAGATACGCAGTATTTT.

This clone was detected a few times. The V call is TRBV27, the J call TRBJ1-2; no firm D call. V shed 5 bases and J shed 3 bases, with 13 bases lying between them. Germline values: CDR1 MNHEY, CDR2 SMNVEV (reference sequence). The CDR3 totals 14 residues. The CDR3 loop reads CASSAAASHYGYTF. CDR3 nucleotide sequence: TGTGCCAGCAGTGCAGCGGCCTCTCACTATGGCTACACCTTC.

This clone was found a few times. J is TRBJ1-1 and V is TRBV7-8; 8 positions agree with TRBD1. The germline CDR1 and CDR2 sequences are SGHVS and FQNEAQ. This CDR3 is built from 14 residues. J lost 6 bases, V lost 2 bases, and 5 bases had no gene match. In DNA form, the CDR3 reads TGTGCCAGCAGCTTAAGGACAGGGTTAGCTGAAGCTTTCTTT. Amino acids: CASSLRTGLAEAFF.

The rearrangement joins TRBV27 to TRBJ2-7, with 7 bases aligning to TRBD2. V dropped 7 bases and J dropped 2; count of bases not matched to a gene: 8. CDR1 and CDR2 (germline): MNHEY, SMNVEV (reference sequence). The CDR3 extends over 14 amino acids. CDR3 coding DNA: TGTGCCAGCAAAACCTCTAGCGGCACCTACGAGCAGTACTTC. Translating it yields CASKTSSGTYEQYF.

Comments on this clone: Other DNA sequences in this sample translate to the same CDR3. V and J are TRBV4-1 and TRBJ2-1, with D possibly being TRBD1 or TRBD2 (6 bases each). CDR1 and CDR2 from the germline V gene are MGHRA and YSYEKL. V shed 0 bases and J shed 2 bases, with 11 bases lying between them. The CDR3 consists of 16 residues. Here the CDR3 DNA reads TGCGCCAGCAGCCAAGAAAGAGGGGGGCCCTACAATGAGCAGTTCTTC. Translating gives CASSQERGGPYNEQFF.

The CDR3 loop is CASSFSYRRDAEAFF. CDR3 in DNA: TGTGCCAGCAGCTTTTCGTATCGCAGGGACGCTGAAGCTTTCTTT. The chain combines TRBV5-6 with TRBJ1-1, with a weak D call TRBD1 (5 bases). There are 15 residues in the CDR3. V shed 2 bases and J shed 6 bases, with 17 bases lying between them. From germline, CDR1 is SGHDT and CDR2 YYEEEE.

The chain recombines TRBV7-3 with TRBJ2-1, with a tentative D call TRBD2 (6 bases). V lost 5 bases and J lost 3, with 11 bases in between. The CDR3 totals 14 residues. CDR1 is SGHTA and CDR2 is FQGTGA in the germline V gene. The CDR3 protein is CASSLLGGYNEQFF. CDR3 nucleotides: TGTGCCAGCAGCCTCCTGGGGGGCTACAATGAGCAGTTCTTC.

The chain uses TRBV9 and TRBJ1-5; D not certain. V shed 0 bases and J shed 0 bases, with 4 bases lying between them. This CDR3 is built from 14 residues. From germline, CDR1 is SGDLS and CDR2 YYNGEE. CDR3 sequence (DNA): TGTGCCAGCAGCGTAGAGGGTAGCAATCAGCCCCAGCATTTT. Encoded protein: CASSVEGSNQPQHF.

CDR3 region: CASSPGVIEAFF. CDR3 bases: TGTGCCAGCAGCCCTGGTGTAATTGAAGCTTTCTTT. J is TRBJ1-1 and V is TRBV7-9, with D unresolved. Germline loops: CDR1 SEHNR, CDR2 FQNEAQ (reference sequence). The CDR3 spans 12 residues. Trimming took 5 bases from V and 7 from J, leaving 11 bases between them.

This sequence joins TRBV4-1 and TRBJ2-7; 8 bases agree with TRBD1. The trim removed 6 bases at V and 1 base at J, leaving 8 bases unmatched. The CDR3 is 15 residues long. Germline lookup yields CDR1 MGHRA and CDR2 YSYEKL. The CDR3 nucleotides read TGCGCCAGCAGACCAAAGGGACAGGCGTCCTACGAGCAGTACTTC. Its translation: CASRPKGQASYEQYF.

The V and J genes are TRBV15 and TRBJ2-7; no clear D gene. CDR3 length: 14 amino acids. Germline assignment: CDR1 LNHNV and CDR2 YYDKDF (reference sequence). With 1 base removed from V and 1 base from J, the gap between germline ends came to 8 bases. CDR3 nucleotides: TGTGCCACCAGCAGAGCAACACCGTCCTACGAGCAGTACTTC. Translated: CATSRATPSYEQYF.

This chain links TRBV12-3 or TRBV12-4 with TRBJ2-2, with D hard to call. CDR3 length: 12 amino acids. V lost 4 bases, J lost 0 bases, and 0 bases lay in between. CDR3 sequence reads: CASSSNTGELFF. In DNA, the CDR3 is TGTGCCAGCAGTTCGAACACCGGGGAGCTGTTTTTT.

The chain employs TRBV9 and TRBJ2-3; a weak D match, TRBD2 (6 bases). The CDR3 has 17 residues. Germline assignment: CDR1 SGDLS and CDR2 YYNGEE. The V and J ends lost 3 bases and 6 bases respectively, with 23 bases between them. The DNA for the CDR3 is TGTGCCAGCAGCGACAACCCCCCGGGACTGATGTCGGATACGCAGTATTTT. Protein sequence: CASSDNPPGLMSDTQYF.

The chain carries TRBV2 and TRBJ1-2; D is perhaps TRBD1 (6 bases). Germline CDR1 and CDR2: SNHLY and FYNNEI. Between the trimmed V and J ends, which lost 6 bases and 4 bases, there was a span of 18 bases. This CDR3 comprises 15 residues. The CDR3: CASRGLGGDPYGYTF. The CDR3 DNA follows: TGTGCCAGCAGGGGCCTAGGGGGAGACCCCTATGGCTACACCTTC.

The CDR3 sequence: CASSDPGEGEKLFF. DNA of the CDR3: TGCGCCAGCAGTGACCCGGGTGAGGGCGAAAAACTGTTTTTT. The chain joins TRBV10-2 to TRBJ1-4, with unresolved D. This CDR3 has 14 residues. The germline gives CDR1 WSHSY, CDR2 SAAADI. V was shortened by 3 bases and J by 8 bases, with 13 bases between the two germline ends.

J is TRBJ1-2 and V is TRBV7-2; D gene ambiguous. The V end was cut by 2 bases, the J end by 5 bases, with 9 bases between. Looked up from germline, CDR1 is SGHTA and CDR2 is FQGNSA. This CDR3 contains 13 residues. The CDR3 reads CASSLQSRYGYTF. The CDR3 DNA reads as TGTGCCAGCAGCTTACAGTCGCGATATGGCTACACCTTC. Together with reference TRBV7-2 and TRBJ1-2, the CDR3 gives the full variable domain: GAGVSQSPSNKVTEKGKDVELRCDPISGHTALYWYRQSLGQGLEFLIYFQGNSAPDKSGLPSDRFSAERTGGSVSTLTIQRTQQEDSAVYLCASSLQSRYGYTFGSGTRLTVV.